This passage covers 9 T cell receptor beta chains from one sample sequenced in a study of CD8 T cells in ankylosing spondylitis (dated by TCRdb to 2015 to 2018). Results the study describes overall, beyond this receptor: Blood from ankylosing spondylitis patients appeared to be characterized by a TCR beta motif made up of seven or eight highly homologous amino acid variants.

These TCRs' antigens remain unknown. Library method: 5' RACE. Sequencing used an Illumina HiSeq 2500. TCRdb reanalyzed the raw reads on its own, using fastp at Q25 for trimming and MiXCR for clone calling, and kept in-frame beta chains. Each CDR3 protein gets just one entry, which takes the most common genes and DNA from the rows behind it. This sample lists about 500,000 distinct CDR3 sequences; roughly 12% were detected once. Nearly 7% of the sample comes from the top ten. Sequencing was carried out using blood, either unsorted or a sorted T cell fraction (not recorded which). These receptors were collected from a male donor with ankylosing spondylitis.

The chain has TRBV20-1 and TRBJ1-2; the D gene is possibly TRBD1 (6 bases). Germline-derived CDR1 and CDR2 are DFQATT and SNEGSKA (reference sequence). This CDR3 region has 14 residues. Trimming cost V 1 base and J 8 bases, with 17 bases left between them. CDR3: CSARGDRTEEGYTF. In nucleotides, the CDR3 is TGCAGTGCTAGAGGAGACCGGACAGAGGAAGGCTACACCTTC.

The V and J genes are TRBV12-3 or TRBV12-4 and TRBJ2-1, with 10 bases that match TRBD2. Trimming took 6 bases from V and 2 from J; bases not matched to a gene: 7. CDR3 length equals 16 residues. The CDR3 protein is CASSATSGTTYNEQFF. CDR3 DNA: TGTGCCAGCAGCGCCACTAGCGGGACCACCTACAATGAGCAGTTCTTC.

This clonotype was seen more than once but under ten times. The V gene is TRBV27, the J gene TRBJ2-7, with no clear D. Germline CDR1 MNHEY, CDR2 SMNVEV (reference sequence). The CDR3 is 13 amino acids. Deletions cut 2 bases from V and 6 bases from J, with 11 bases between. As DNA, the CDR3 is TGTGCCAGCAGTTTAGGGATTCGTGGCGAGCAGTACTTC. It yields the protein CASSLGIRGEQYF.

The genes are TRBV7-8 and TRBJ2-5, with D uncertain. The CDR3 consists of 15 residues. The ends were cut back, 1 base at V and 5 bases at J, with 14 bases in the middle. The germline V gene has CDR1 SGHVS and CDR2 FQNEAQ. Here the CDR3 DNA reads TGTGCCAGCAGCTTAGGCTGGGTAAGCGAGGAGACCCAGTACTTC. As protein: CASSLGWVSEETQYF.

This clonotype was counted a few times. The chain recombines TRBV2 with TRBJ1-2; 7 nucleotides agree with TRBD1. Germline V gene lookup returns CDR1 SNHLY and CDR2 FYNNEI. With V trimmed by 8 bases and J by 6 bases, 12 bases remained unmatched. This CDR3 spans 14 amino acids. The CDR3 reads CASGARQGGNGYTF. CDR3 DNA sequence: TGTGCCAGCGGTGCGAGACAGGGAGGAAATGGCTACACCTTC.

With regard to this clonotype: One junction end does not reproduce the germline sequence, and a read error may be involved. This chain joins TRBV12-3 or TRBV12-4 and TRBJ1-5; D remains unclear. The CDR3 spans 14 residues. CDR3 sequence: CASSFGWRNRPQHF. Here the CDR3 DNA reads TGTGCCAGCAGTTTTGGCTGGAGGAATCGGCCCCAGCATTTT.

The table lists this clonotype with a few counts. The genes are TRBV2 and TRBJ1-1, with a tentative D call TRBD1 (5 bases). The CDR3 runs to 12 residues. Per germline, CDR1 SNHLY and CDR2 FYNNEI. V lost 11 bases to trimming and J lost 0 bases, with 10 bases between them. CDR3 DNA: TGTGCCGGGGGGACTGTGAACACTGAAGCTTTCTTT. Protein product: CAGGTVNTEAFF.

This chain links TRBV30 with TRBJ1-5, with a tentative D call TRBD1 (6 bases). Deletions cut 1 base from V and 7 bases from J, with 14 bases between. The CDR3 extends over 14 amino acids. Germline V gene lookup returns CDR1 GTSNPN and CDR2 SVGIG (reference sequence). The CDR3: CAWSASRGYQPQHF. The CDR3 DNA reads TGTGCCTGGAGTGCTTCCAGGGGTTACCAGCCCCAGCATTTT.

This clonotype was picked up a small number of times. The chain links TRBV7-9 to TRBJ2-7; D is uncertain. The germline V gene encodes CDR1 SEHNR and CDR2 FQNEAQ (reference sequence). The length of the CDR3 is 15 residues. V was cut by 1 base and J by 4 bases, with 14 bases left in between. This CDR3 is CASSLVAQPIYEQYF. In DNA form, the CDR3 reads TGTGCCAGCAGCTTAGTTGCACAGCCGATTTACGAGCAGTACTTC.